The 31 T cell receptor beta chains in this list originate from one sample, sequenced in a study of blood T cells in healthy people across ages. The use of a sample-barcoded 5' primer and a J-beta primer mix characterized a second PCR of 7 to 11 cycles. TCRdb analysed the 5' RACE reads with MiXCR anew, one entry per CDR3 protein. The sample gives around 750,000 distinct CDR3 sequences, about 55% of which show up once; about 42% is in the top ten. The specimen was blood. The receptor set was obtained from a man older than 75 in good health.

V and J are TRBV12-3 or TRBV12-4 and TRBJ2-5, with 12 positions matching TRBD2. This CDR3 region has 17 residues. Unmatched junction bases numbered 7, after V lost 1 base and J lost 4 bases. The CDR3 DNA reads TGTGCCAGCAGTTTAGTACTAGCGGGAGGTATGGGAGAGACCCAGTACTTC. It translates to CASSLVLAGGMGETQYF.

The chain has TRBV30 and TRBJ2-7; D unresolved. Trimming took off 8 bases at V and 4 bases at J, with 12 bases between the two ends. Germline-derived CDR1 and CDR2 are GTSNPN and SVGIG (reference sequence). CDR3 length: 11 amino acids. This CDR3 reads CAGNARYEQYF. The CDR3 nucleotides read TGTGCCGGGAACGCGAGATACGAGCAGTACTTC.

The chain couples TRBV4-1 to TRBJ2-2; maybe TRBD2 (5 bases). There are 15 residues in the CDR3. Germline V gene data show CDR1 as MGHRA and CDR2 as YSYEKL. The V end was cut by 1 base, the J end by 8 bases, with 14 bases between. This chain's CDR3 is CASSQAGSAAGELFF. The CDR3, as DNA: TGCGCCAGCAGCCAAGCGGGGTCAGCGGCTGGGGAGCTGTTTTTT.

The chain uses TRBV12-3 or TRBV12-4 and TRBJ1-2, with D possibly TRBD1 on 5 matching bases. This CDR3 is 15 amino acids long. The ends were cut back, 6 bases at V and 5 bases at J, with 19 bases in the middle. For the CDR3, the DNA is TGTGCCAGCAGGCCCGGGGGGGGAAGGGTGTATGGCTACACCTTC. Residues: CASRPGGGRVYGYTF.

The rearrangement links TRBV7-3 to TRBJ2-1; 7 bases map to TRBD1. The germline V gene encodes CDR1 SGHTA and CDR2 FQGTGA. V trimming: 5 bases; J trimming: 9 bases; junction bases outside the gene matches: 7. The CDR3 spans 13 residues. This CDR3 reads CASSLTGLGEQFF. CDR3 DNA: TGTGCCAGCAGCCTGACAGGGCTCGGTGAGCAGTTCTTC.

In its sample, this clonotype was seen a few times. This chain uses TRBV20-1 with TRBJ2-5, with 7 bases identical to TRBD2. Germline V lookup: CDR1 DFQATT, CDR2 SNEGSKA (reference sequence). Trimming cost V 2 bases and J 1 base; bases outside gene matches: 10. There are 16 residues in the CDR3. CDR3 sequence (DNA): TGCAGTGCTAGATCGGCTAGCGGACGCCTCCAAGAGACCCAGTACTTC. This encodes CSARSASGRLQETQYF.

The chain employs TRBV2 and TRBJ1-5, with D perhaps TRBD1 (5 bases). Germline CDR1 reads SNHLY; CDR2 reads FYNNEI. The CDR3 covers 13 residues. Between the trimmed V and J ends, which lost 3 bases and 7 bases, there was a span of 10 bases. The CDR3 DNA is TGTGCCAGCAGTGAGGGACCCTGGCAGCCCCAGCATTTT. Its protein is CASSEGPWQPQHF.

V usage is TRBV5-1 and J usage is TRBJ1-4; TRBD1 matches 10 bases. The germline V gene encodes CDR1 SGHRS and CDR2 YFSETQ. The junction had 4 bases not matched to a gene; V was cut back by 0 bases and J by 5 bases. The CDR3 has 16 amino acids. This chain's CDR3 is CASSLDWGQGNEKLFF. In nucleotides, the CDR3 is TGCGCCAGCAGCTTGGATTGGGGACAGGGGAATGAAAAACTGTTTTTT. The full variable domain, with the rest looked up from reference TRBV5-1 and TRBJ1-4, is KAGVTQTPRYLIKTRGQQVTLSCSPISGHRSVSWYQQTPGQGLQFLFEYFSETQRNKGNFPGRFSGRQFSNSRSEMNVSTLELGDSALYLCASSLDWGQGNEKLFFGSGTQLSVL.

The CDR3 coding sequence is TGTGCCAGCAGCCCAGCCGTCTACGAGCAGTACTTC. It specifies CASSPAVYEQYF. The V gene is TRBV13, the J gene TRBJ2-7; D unclear. CDR3 size: 12 residues. Trimming pared 5 bases from V and 3 bases from J, leaving 8 bases between. CDR1 PRHDT and CDR2 FYEKMQ come from the germline V gene (reference sequence).

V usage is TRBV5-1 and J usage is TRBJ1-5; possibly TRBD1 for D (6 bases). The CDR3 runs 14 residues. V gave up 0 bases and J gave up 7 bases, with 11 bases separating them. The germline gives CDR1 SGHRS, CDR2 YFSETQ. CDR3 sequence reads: CASSLAAGAQPQHF. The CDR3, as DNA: TGCGCCAGCAGCTTGGCCGCGGGGGCACAGCCCCAGCATTTT.

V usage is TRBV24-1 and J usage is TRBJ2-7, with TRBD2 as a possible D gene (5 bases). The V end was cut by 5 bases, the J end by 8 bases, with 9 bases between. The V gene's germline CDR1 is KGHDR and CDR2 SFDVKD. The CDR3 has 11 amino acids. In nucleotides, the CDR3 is TGTGCCACCAGTGGCGGAGGAAAGCAGTACTTC. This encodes CATSGGGKQYF.

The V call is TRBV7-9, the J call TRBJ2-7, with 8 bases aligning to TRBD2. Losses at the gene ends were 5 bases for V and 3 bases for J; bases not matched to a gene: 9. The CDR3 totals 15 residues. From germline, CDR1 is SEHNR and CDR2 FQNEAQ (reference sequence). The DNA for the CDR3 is TGTGCCAGCAGCCCGCTTTCGGGAGGGGACTACGAGCAGTACTTC. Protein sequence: CASSPLSGGDYEQYF.

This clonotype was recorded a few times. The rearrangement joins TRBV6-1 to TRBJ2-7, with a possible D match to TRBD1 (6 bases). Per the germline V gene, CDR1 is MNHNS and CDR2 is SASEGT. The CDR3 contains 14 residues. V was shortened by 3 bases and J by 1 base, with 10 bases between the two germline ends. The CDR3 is CASSDRGRSYEQYF. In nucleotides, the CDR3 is TGTGCCAGCAGTGACAGGGGAAGATCCTACGAGCAGTACTTC.

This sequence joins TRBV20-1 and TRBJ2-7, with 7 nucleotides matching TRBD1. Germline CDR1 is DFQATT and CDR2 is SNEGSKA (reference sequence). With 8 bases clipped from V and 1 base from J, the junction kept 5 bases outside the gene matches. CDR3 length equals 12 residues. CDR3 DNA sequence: TGCAGTTCTCAGGGGGTTTCCTACGAGCAGTACTTC. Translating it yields CSSQGVSYEQYF.

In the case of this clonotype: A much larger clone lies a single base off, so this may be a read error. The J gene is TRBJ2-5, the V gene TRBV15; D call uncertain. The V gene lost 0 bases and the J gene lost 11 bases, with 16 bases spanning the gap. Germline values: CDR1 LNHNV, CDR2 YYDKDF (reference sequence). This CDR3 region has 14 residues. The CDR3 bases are TGTGCCACCAGCAGAGATGGCGGCAACAATGAGCAGTACTTC. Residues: CATSRDGGNNEQYF.

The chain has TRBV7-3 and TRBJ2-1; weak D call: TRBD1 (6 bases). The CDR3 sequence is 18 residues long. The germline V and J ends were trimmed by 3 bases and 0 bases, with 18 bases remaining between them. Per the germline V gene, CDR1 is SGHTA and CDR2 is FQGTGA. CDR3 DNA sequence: TGTGCCAGCAGCTTCGCCCCCAGGGGCGCCAGCTCCTACAATGAGCAGTTCTTC. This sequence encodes CASSFAPRGASSYNEQFF.

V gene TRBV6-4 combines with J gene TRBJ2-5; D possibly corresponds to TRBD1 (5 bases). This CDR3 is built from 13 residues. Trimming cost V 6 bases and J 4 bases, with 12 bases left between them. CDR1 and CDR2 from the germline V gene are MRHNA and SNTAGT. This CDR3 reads CASREAGIETQYF. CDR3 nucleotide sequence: TGTGCCAGCAGGGAAGCAGGGATAGAGACCCAGTACTTC.

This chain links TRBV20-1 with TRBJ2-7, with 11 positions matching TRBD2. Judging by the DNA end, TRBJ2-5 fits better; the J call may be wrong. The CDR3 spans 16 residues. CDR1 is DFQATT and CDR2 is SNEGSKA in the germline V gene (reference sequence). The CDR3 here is CSARVQGLAVQETQYF. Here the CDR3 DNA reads TGCAGTGCGAGGGTTCAGGGACTAGCGGTCCAAGAGACCCAGTACTTC.

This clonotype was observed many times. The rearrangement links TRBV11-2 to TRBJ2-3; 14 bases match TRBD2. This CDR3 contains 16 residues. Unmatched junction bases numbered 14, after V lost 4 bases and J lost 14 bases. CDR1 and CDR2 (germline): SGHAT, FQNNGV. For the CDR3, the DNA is TGTGCCAGCAGCTGGGGGACTAGCGGGAGTCACAGATACGCGTATTTT. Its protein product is CASSWGTSGSHRYAYF.

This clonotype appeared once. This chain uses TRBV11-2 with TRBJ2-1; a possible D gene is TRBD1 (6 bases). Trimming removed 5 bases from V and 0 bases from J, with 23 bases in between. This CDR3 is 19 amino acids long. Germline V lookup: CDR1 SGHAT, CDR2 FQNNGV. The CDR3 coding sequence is TGTGCCAGCAGCCGCCAAACTCACAGGGAATGGAGCTCCTACAATGAGCAGTTCTTC. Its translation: CASSRQTHREWSSYNEQFF.

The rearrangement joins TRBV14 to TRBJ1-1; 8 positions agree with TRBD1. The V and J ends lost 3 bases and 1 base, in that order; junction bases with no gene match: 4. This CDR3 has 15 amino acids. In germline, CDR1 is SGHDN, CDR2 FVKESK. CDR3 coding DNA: TGTGCCAGCAGCCAGGCAGGGGGCTCGAACACTGAAGCTTTCTTT. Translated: CASSQAGGSNTEAFF.

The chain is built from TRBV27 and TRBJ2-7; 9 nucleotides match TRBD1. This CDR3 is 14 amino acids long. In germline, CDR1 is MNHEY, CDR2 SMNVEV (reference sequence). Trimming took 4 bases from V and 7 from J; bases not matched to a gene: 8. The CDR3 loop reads CASSWDRAYNEQYF. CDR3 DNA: TGTGCCAGCAGTTGGGACAGGGCATACAATGAGCAGTACTTC.

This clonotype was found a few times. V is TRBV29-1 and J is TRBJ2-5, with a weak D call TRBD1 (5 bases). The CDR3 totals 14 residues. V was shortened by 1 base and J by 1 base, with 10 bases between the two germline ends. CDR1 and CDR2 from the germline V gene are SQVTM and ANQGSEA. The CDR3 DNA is TGCAGCGTTGAAGGAATCAGGGTCCAAGAGACCCAGTACTTC. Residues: CSVEGIRVQETQYF.

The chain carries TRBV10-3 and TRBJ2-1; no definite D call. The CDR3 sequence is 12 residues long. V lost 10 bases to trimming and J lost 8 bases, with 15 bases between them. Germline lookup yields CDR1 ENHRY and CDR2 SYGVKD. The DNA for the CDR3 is TGTGCCACCACGGGTCTCGGCGATGAGCAGTTCTTC. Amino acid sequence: CATTGLGDEQFF.

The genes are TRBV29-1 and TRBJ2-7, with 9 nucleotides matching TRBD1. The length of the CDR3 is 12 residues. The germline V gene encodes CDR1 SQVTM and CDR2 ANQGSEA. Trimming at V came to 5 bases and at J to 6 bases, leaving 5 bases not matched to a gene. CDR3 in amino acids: CSVTGQGCEQYF. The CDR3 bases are TGCAGCGTTACGGGACAGGGCTGCGAGCAGTACTTC.

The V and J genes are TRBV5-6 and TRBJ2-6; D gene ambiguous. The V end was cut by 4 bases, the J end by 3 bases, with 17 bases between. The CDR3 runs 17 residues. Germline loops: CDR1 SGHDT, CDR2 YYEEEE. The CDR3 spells CASSRRSATDGANVLTF. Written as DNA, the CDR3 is TGTGCCAGCAGCCGCAGATCCGCTACGGATGGGGCCAACGTCCTGACTTTC.

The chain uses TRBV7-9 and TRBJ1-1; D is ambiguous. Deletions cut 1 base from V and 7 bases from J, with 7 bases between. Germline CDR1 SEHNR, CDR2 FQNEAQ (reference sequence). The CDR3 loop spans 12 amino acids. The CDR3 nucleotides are TGTGCCAGCAGCTTAGAGGGCGGTGAAGCTTTCTTT. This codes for CASSLEGGEAFF.

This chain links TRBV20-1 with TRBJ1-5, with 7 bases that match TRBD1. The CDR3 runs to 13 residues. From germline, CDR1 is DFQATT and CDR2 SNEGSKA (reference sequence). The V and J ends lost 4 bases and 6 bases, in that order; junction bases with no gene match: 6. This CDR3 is CSAKEGAPQPQHF. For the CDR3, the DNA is TGCAGTGCTAAGGAGGGGGCGCCTCAGCCCCAGCATTTT.

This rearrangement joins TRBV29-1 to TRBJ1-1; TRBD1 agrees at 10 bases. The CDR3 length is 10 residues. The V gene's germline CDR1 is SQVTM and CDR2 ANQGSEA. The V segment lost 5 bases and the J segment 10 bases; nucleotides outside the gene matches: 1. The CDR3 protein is CSVWTGGAFF. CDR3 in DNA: TGCAGCGTTTGGACAGGGGGAGCTTTCTTT. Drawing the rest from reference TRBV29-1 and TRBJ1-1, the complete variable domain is SAVISQKPSRDICQRGTSLTIQCQVDSQVTMMFWYRQQPGQSLTLIATANQGSEATYESGFVIDKFPISRPNLTFSTLTVSNMSPEDSSIYLCSVWTGGAFFGQGTRLTVV.

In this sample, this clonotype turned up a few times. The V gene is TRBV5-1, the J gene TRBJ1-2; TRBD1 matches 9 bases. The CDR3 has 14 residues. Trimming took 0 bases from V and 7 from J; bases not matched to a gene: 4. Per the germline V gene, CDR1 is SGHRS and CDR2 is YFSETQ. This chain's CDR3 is CASSLGDRDGGYTF. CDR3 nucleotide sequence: TGCGCCAGCAGCTTGGGGGACAGGGATGGTGGCTACACCTTC. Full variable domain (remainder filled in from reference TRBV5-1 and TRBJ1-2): KAGVTQTPRYLIKTRGQQVTLSCSPISGHRSVSWYQQTPGQGLQFLFEYFSETQRNKGNFPGRFSGRQFSNSRSEMNVSTLELGDSALYLCASSLGDRDGGYTFGSGTRLTVV.

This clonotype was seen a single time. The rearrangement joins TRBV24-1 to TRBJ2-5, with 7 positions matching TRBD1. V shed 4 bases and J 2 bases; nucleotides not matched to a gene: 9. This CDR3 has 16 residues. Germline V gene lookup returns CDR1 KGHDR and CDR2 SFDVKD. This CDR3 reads CATSDRQGWGQETQYF. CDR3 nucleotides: TGTGCCACCAGTGACCGACAGGGCTGGGGGCAAGAGACCCAGTACTTC.